This entry describes one T cell receptor beta chain. TCRdb recomputed calls from the PCR reads with MiXCR, one row per CDR3 protein. Of just under 650,000 distinct CDR3 sequences in the sample, 15% to 20% were seen once. This entry comes from a study of molecular identifiers for immune sequencing clone quantification. Sequencing libraries of naive CD8 cells derived from approximately 22,000 to 940,000 sorted cells with 10%, 30% or 50% RNA. The V segment lost 5 bases and the J segment 1 base; nucleotides outside the gene matches: 4. Germline V lookup: CDR1 DFQATT, CDR2 SNEGSKA (reference sequence). This CDR3 spans 15 amino acids.

V is TRBV20-1 and J is TRBJ2-6, with 8 bases identical to TRBD1. Sequencing used naive CD8+ T cells from blood, with Jurkat cell RNA spiked in. Subset described: FACS-sorted CD8+CD4-CCR7+CD45RA+ naive T cells. This receptor was obtained from a human donor in good health. Some libraries in this study had Jurkat cell RNA spiked in. The CDR3 region is CSAQGQGSGANVLTF. The CDR3 coding sequence is TGCAGTGCTCAAGGACAGGGATCTGGGGCCAACGTCCTGACTTTC.